One sample yielded the 3 T cell receptor beta chains listed below, sequenced in a study of T cell responses to AZD1222 COVID-19 vaccine. Assay: immunoSEQ multiplex PCR; the TCRdb copy retains only in-frame clones and omits some. Of some 150,000 clones listed, about 87% are singletons. The sample was peripheral blood, taken on day 0 of AZD1222 vaccination. The receptors shown here come from an adult in good health.

As to this clone: At the DNA level, this CDR3 is encoded by other sequences in the same sample as well. V and J are TRBV4-2 and TRBJ1-1; 8 positions match TRBD1. The CDR3 covers 15 residues. From germline, CDR1 is LGHNA and CDR2 YNFKEQ. V trimming: 1 base; J trimming: 4 bases; junction bases outside the gene matches: 5. The DNA for the CDR3 is TGTGCCAGCAGCCAAGCTGGACAGGGAGGCACTGAAGCTTTCTTT. It specifies CASSQAGQGGTEAFF.

The CDR3 spells CASSFRGPGTSNEQFF. CDR3 DNA: TGTGCCAGCAGCTTTCGGGGTCCCGGGACAAGCAATGAGCAGTTCTTC. The chain uses TRBV7-9 and TRBJ2-1; a weak D match, TRBD1 (6 bases). This CDR3 has 16 amino acids. The V gene lost 3 bases and the J gene lost 6 bases, with 18 bases spanning the gap. Germline V gives CDR1 SEHNR, CDR2 FQNEAQ (reference sequence).

V gene TRBV6-4 combines with J gene TRBJ1-5, with TRBD1 matching 7 bases. The CDR3 is 18 amino acids. J was trimmed by 7 bases and V by 2 bases; bases with no gene match: 17. CDR1 is MRHNA and CDR2 is SNTAGT in the germline V gene. The CDR3 sequence is CASSDPRQGRVSMQPQHF. CDR3 DNA sequence: TGTGCCAGCAGTGACCCCAGACAGGGCAGAGTATCTATGCAGCCCCAGCATTTT.